This section outlines one T cell receptor beta chain sequence together with its context. The antigen remains unidentified. The source of the sample is a study of cytomegalovirus exposure and HLA in healthy donors. This PCR relied on a set of 60 Vbeta primers and 13 Jbeta primers. Generated by immunoSEQ multiplex PCR, the TCRdb table keeps only in-frame clones and is missing some. The sample lists about 130,000 clones; around 83% were seen once. Whole-study results and caveats: Per published accounts, TCR beta sequences correctly predicted the HLA-A and HLA-B alleles of most subjects. Other equally common chains were less clonally expanded than HLA-associated TCR beta chains, a later analysis showed.

This receptor was identified in a girl aged 2 to 10 in good health and CMV-seronegative. Sequencing input: PBMCs.

This CDR3 is CASSPGLADYTGELFF. The DNA of the CDR3 is TGTGCCAGCTCACCAGGGCTAGCGGACTACACCGGGGAGCTGTTTTTT. The chain joins TRBV18 to TRBJ2-2, with 7 positions matching TRBD2. Trimming removed 2 bases from V and 3 bases from J; junction bases left unmatched: 6. This CDR3 has 16 residues. CDR1 KGHSH and CDR2 LQKENI come from the germline V gene.